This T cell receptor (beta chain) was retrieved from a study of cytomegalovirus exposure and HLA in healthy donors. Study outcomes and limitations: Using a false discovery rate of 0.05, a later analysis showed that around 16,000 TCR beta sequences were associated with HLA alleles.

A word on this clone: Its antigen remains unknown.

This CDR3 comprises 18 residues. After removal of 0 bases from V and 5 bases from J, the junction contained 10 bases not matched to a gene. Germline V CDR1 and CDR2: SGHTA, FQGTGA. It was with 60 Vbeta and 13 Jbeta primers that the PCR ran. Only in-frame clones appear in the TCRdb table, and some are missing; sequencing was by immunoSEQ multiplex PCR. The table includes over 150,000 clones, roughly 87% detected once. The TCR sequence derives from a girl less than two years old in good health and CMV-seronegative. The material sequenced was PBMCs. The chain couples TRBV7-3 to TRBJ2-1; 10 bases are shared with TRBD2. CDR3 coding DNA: TGTGCCAGCAGCTTAACGTCGACCCTAGCGGGGGTCCACAATGAGCAGTTCTTC. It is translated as CASSLTSTLAGVHNEQFF.